Below, 31 T cell receptor beta chains from the same sample are listed, as sequenced in a study of shared clonotypes between healthy human individuals. The method was immunoSEQ multiplex PCR; TCRdb's version includes in-frame clones alone and lacks a portion of them. Among around 2,000,000 clones listed, 95% were seen once. The sequencing input was naive CD4+ T cells sorted from blood. Subset noted: CD45RA+ positively selected. Receptor source: a man aged 18 to 29 in good health.

The CDR3 is CASSLWQGSGGGNEQYF. DNA of the CDR3: TGTGCCAGCAGTTTATGGCAGGGGAGCGGGGGCGGTAACGAGCAGTACTTC. The genes are TRBV28 and TRBJ2-7; 8 bases fit TRBD2. CDR1 is MDHEN, CDR2 SYDVKM, per germline. V shed 0 bases and J 5 bases; nucleotides not matched to a gene: 12. The length of the CDR3 is 17 residues.

The chain couples TRBV13 to TRBJ2-2; 9 nucleotides agree with TRBD2. CDR1 and CDR2 from the germline V gene are PRHDT and FYEKMQ (reference sequence). The length of the CDR3 is 17 residues. With V trimmed by 5 bases and J by 7 bases, 14 bases remained unmatched. The CDR3 nucleotides read TGTGCCAGCAGCCGAGGTGGACTAGCGTTCCGTGGCGGGGAGCTGTTTTTT. Translation gives CASSRGGLAFRGGELFF.

The table lists this clone with a few counts. The V call is TRBV5-6, the J call TRBJ2-7; tentatively, D is TRBD1 or TRBD2 (5 bases each). V lost 2 bases to trimming and J lost 3 bases, with 12 bases between them. Germline-derived CDR1 and CDR2 are SGHDT and YYEEEE. The CDR3 has 14 amino acids. As DNA, the CDR3 is TGTGCCAGCAGCTTTAGGGGACCCAACTACGAGCAGTACTTC. Translating it yields CASSFRGPNYEQYF.

The chain is built from TRBV6-1 and TRBJ2-7; D gene uncertain. Germline CDR1 is MNHNS and CDR2 is SASEGT. The CDR3 loop spans 13 amino acids. V gave up 2 bases and J gave up 3 bases, with 8 bases separating them. The CDR3: CASSEWLGYEQYF. The CDR3 region has the DNA TGTGCCAGCAGTGAATGGTTGGGCTACGAGCAGTACTTC.

This clone was detected a few times. The chain uses TRBV19 and TRBJ1-6, with 9 positions matching TRBD1. The CDR3 extends over 14 amino acids. Per germline, CDR1 LNHDA and CDR2 SQIVND (reference sequence). V lost 6 bases to trimming and J lost 9 bases; unmatched junction nucleotides: 6. CDR3 DNA: TGTGCCAGTAGCGCCGGGACAGGGAGTTCACCCCTCCACTTT. This codes for CASSAGTGSSPLHF.

In DNA, the CDR3 is TGTGCCAGCAGTCCCTTCAGGGCAGCCAAAAACATTCAGTACTTC. Its protein product is CASSPFRAAKNIQYF. The gene calls are TRBV27 and TRBJ2-4; weak D call: TRBD1 (5 bases). The CDR3 covers 15 residues. Germline loops: CDR1 MNHEY, CDR2 SMNVEV (reference sequence). V lost 5 bases to trimming and J lost 0 bases, with 11 bases between them.

V is TRBV18 and J is TRBJ2-7; TRBD1 matches 9 bases. Germline values: CDR1 KGHSH, CDR2 LQKENI. Unmatched junction bases numbered 12, after V lost 0 bases and J lost 0 bases. This CDR3 contains 19 residues. The CDR3 reads CASSPPTGGAEPSSYEQYF. CDR3 sequence (DNA): TGTGCCAGCTCACCACCCACAGGGGGCGCGGAACCCAGCTCCTACGAGCAGTACTTC.

This chain links TRBV20-1 with TRBJ1-1; D is uncertain. V lost 6 bases to trimming and J lost 6 bases, with 11 bases between them. Germline-derived CDR1 and CDR2 are DFQATT and SNEGSKA (reference sequence). This CDR3 spans 11 amino acids. In DNA, the CDR3 is TGCAGTGCCTCAGTGATTCCTGAAGCTTTCTTT. This translates into CSASVIPEAFF.

V usage is TRBV18 and J usage is TRBJ2-1; 10 positions agree with TRBD2. CDR3 length equals 17 residues. Per germline, CDR1 KGHSH and CDR2 LQKENI. V lost 3 bases and J lost 9; bases outside the gene matches: 14. The CDR3 sequence: CASSPNLLAGNGGEQFF. CDR3 DNA sequence: TGTGCCAGCTCACCCAACCTACTAGCGGGAAATGGTGGTGAGCAGTTCTTC.

This clone turned up a few times. In the same sample, other DNA sequences code for this CDR3. The chain is built from TRBV20-1 and TRBJ2-5; D is unresolved. V was shortened by 3 bases and J by 1 base, with 3 bases between the two germline ends. Germline CDR1 is DFQATT and CDR2 is SNEGSKA (reference sequence). CDR3 size: 11 residues. In DNA, the CDR3 is TGCAGTGCTAGGGGCCAAGAGACCCAGTACTTC. Amino acid sequence: CSARGQETQYF.

In its sample, this clone was seen once. The V and J genes are TRBV5-1 and TRBJ1-2; D gene unclear. This CDR3 region has 12 residues. The V end was cut by 5 bases, the J end by 3 bases, with 8 bases between. The germline V gene encodes CDR1 SGHRS and CDR2 YFSETQ. This CDR3 is CASRKEDYGYTF. The CDR3 bases are TGCGCCAGCAGGAAGGAGGACTATGGCTACACCTTC.

The chain uses TRBV19 and TRBJ2-3; the match to TRBD1 covers 9 bases. This CDR3 spans 15 amino acids. Germline trimming cut 7 bases from V and 2 bases from J; bases unmatched to any gene: 7. Germline V gene data show CDR1 as LNHDA and CDR2 as SQIVND (reference sequence). The CDR3 loop reads CASTIRDRVTDTQYF. The CDR3 DNA reads TGTGCCAGTACCATCCGGGACAGGGTCACAGATACGCAGTATTTT.

CDR3 sequence: CASGPGLASTYEQYF. In DNA form, the CDR3 reads TGTGCTAGTGGACCCGGACTAGCGTCCACTTACGAGCAGTACTTC. The rearrangement uses TRBV12-5 and TRBJ2-7, with 9 bases matching TRBD2. V gave up 6 bases and J gave up 4 bases; unmatched junction bases: 10. The CDR3 totals 15 residues. Per germline, CDR1 LGHNT and CDR2 FRNRAP.

V usage is TRBV5-1 and J usage is TRBJ2-1; D is possibly TRBD1 (6 bases). This CDR3 comprises 17 residues. Germline lookup yields CDR1 SGHRS and CDR2 YFSETQ. The ends were cut back, 6 bases at V and 3 bases at J, with 22 bases in the middle. For the CDR3, the DNA is TGCGCCAGCACCAGCACAAAGGACAGCGTCATCTACAATGAGCAGTTCTTC. Amino acid sequence: CASTSTKDSVIYNEQFF.

V gene TRBV4-1 combines with J gene TRBJ2-3, with 12 bases lining up with TRBD2. The trim removed 1 base at V and 4 bases at J, leaving 6 bases unmatched. Per the germline V gene, CDR1 is MGHRA and CDR2 is YSYEKL. The CDR3 has 17 residues. As DNA, the CDR3 is TGCGCCAGCAGCCAAGGTTTGACTAGCGGGAGACCAGATACGCAGTATTTT. Residues: CASSQGLTSGRPDTQYF.

The chain has TRBV6-6 and TRBJ2-7, with 7 bases identical to TRBD1. The length of the CDR3 is 13 residues. Germline V lookup: CDR1 MNHNY, CDR2 SVGAGI (reference sequence). The V gene end was trimmed by 7 bases and the J gene end by 6 bases; junction bases not matched to a gene: 9. CDR3 DNA: TGTGCCAGCACCTTTGGGGCAGGGGGCGAGCAGTACTTC. As protein: CASTFGAGGEQYF.

V usage is TRBV30 and J usage is TRBJ2-7; unclear D gene. The V end lost 2 bases, the J end lost 0 bases, and 8 bases lay between the germline ends. The germline CDR1 and CDR2 sequences are GTSNPN and SVGIG (reference sequence). The CDR3 has 13 residues. CDR3 sequence reads: CAWSSQFSYEQYF. CDR3 sequence (DNA): TGTGCCTGGAGTAGTCAGTTCTCCTACGAGCAGTACTTC.

The chain uses TRBV6-6 and TRBJ2-7; 7 bases align to TRBD1. CDR1 is MNHNY and CDR2 is SVGAGI in the germline V gene (reference sequence). The V and J ends lost 8 bases and 2 bases, in that order; junction bases with no gene match: 6. The CDR3 totals 13 residues. DNA for the CDR3: TGTGCCAGCCTACAGGGGTTAACCTACGAGCAGTACTTC. Residues: CASLQGLTYEQYF.

The chain joins TRBV27 to TRBJ2-1; 11 bases are shared with TRBD2. After removal of 6 bases from V and 5 bases from J, the junction contained 6 bases not matched to a gene. The CDR3 loop spans 15 amino acids. The germline CDR1 and CDR2 sequences are MNHEY and SMNVEV (reference sequence). The CDR3 loop reads CASSPGLAVHNEQFF. CDR3 nucleotide sequence: TGTGCCAGCAGCCCGGGACTAGCGGTCCACAATGAGCAGTTCTTC.

CDR3 protein: CASSQPGTPGANVLTF. DNA for the CDR3: TGCGCCAGCAGCCAACCTGGGACACCTGGGGCCAACGTCCTGACTTTC. The J gene is TRBJ2-6, the V gene TRBV4-3; tentatively, D is TRBD1 (6 bases). The CDR3 has 16 amino acids. Trimming took 2 bases from V and 2 from J, leaving 10 bases between them. Germline-derived CDR1 and CDR2 are LGHNA and YSLEER.

With regard to this clone: Different DNA sequences within this sample yield the same CDR3. The V gene is TRBV6-5, the J gene TRBJ2-7, with unresolved D. V dropped 0 bases and J dropped 2 bases, with 11 bases sitting between them. The CDR3 extends over 15 amino acids. The V gene's germline CDR1 is MNHEY and CDR2 SVGAGI. CDR3 sequence reads: CASSYSSASAYEQYF. CDR3 bases: TGTGCCAGCAGTTACTCAAGTGCTTCCGCCTACGAGCAGTACTTC.

As concerns this clone: Other DNA sequences from this sample encode an identical CDR3 as well. The chain employs TRBV2 and TRBJ2-3; D gene unclear. The CDR3 sequence is 12 residues long. The V end lost 3 bases, the J end lost 4 bases, and 5 bases lay between the germline ends. CDR1 is SNHLY and CDR2 is FYNNEI in the germline V gene. The CDR3 region is CASSDNADTQYF. As DNA, the CDR3 is TGTGCCAGCAGTGACAATGCAGATACGCAGTATTTT.

The chain employs TRBV7-9 and TRBJ2-5, with 11 bases that match TRBD1. Germline V gene data show CDR1 as SEHNR and CDR2 as FQNEAQ (reference sequence). The CDR3 contains 17 residues. With V trimmed by 5 bases and J by 1 base, 9 bases remained unmatched. The DNA of the CDR3 is TGTGCCAGCAGCCCAGATGGACAGGGGGCTCTCCAAGAGACCCAGTACTTC. This translates into CASSPDGQGALQETQYF.

The chain joins TRBV28 to TRBJ1-4, with D possibly matching TRBD1 (5 bases). The CDR3 has 14 amino acids. The germline V gene encodes CDR1 MDHEN and CDR2 SYDVKM. V lost 7 bases, J lost 7 bases, and 16 bases lay in between. This CDR3 reads CASTSGSIGEKLFF. The DNA for the CDR3 is TGTGCCAGCACCTCAGGGTCTATCGGTGAAAAACTGTTTTTT.

A note on this clone: The same CDR3 is also encoded by other DNA sequences in this sample. V is TRBV7-9 and J is TRBJ2-1, with no clear D. This CDR3 has 11 residues. V dropped 2 bases and J dropped 9 bases, with 5 bases sitting between them. The germline gives CDR1 SEHNR, CDR2 FQNEAQ (reference sequence). The CDR3 DNA reads as TGTGCCAGCAGCTTACCGGGTGAGCAGTTCTTC. Protein: CASSLPGEQFF. Variable domain in full (rest from reference TRBV7-9 and TRBJ2-1): DTGVSQNPRHKITKRGQNVTFRCDPISEHNRLYWYRQTLGQGPEFLTYFQNEAQLEKSRLLSDRFSAERPKGSFSTLEIQRTEQGDSAMYLCASSLPGEQFFGPGTRLTVL.

V usage is TRBV6-1 and J usage is TRBJ1-5; possibly TRBD1 for D (5 bases). The germline gives CDR1 MNHNS, CDR2 SASEGT. The V and J ends lost 8 bases and 3 bases respectively, with 14 bases between them. The CDR3 is 14 residues long. The CDR3 DNA reads as TGTGCCAGCCGGGAGGGGCAGGCCAATCAGCCCCAGCATTTT. Its protein is CASREGQANQPQHF.

A note on this clone: Other nucleotide sequences from this sample produce the same CDR3. The chain has TRBV5-1 and TRBJ2-7; D is possibly TRBD2 (5 bases). This CDR3 is 13 amino acids long. V lost 0 bases and J lost 6, with 10 bases in between. Germline CDR1 and CDR2: SGHRS and YFSETQ. The CDR3 sequence: CASSLDRGGEQYF. The CDR3 bases are TGCGCCAGCAGCTTGGATCGGGGTGGCGAGCAGTACTTC.

CDR3 in amino acids: CATLAGGRSTDTQYF. Written as DNA, the CDR3 is TGTGCCACACTAGCGGGGGGGCGGAGCACAGATACGCAGTATTTT. The chain combines TRBV6-1 with TRBJ2-3; the match to TRBD2 covers 13 bases. Trimming at V came to 10 bases and at J to 0 bases, leaving 4 bases not matched to a gene. CDR3 size: 15 residues. Germline V gene data show CDR1 as MNHNS and CDR2 as SASEGT.

This clone came up once. This sequence joins TRBV9 and TRBJ1-1; TRBD1 agrees at 10 bases. Trimming at V came to 3 bases and at J to 2 bases, leaving 7 bases not matched to a gene. CDR1 and CDR2 (germline): SGDLS, YYNGEE. This CDR3 has 16 residues. Written as DNA, the CDR3 is TGTGCCAGCAGCGGACAGGGGGCGACCGTTAACACTGAAGCTTTCTTT. It codes for CASSGQGATVNTEAFF. The whole variable domain, filled in from reference TRBV9 and TRBJ1-1, reads DSGVTQTPKHLITATGQRVTLRCSPRSGDLSVYWYQQSLDQGLQFLIQYYNGEERAKGNILERFSAQQFPDLHSELNLSSLELGDSALYFCASSGQGATVNTEAFFGQGTRLTVV.

The V gene is TRBV6-1, the J gene TRBJ1-4; unclear D gene. The germline V gene has CDR1 MNHNS and CDR2 SASEGT. V was shortened by 1 base and J by 3 bases, with 9 bases between the two germline ends. The CDR3 contains 15 residues. The CDR3 DNA reads TGTGCCAGCAGTGAAGGCGGGCTACCTAATGAAAAACTGTTTTTT. Protein product: CASSEGGLPNEKLFF.

The chain has TRBV7-2 and TRBJ2-5; 14 nucleotides align to TRBD2. CDR3 length equals 17 residues. Germline CDR1 is SGHTA and CDR2 is FQGNSA. After removal of 3 bases from V and 2 bases from J, the junction contained 5 bases not matched to a gene. The CDR3 protein is CASSFGTSGSGQETQYF. The CDR3 DNA is TGTGCCAGCAGCTTCGGGACTAGCGGGAGCGGACAAGAGACCCAGTACTTC.